Listed here are 27 T cell receptor beta chains from one sample, sequenced in a study of radiotherapy plus CTLA-4 blockade in lung cancer. Produced via immunoSEQ multiplex PCR; TCRdb's table is partial and in-frame only. The sample holds 40,000 to 45,000 clones, 77% seen once. The sequencing used peripheral blood, collected from a patient treated with radiotherapy plus ipilimumab. The receptors originated from a human donor with non-small cell lung cancer whose response to radiotherapy plus ipilimumab could not be evaluated.

In its sample, this clone was seen a few times. J is TRBJ2-7 and V is TRBV10-2; D gene ambiguous. Trimming stripped 3 bases from V and 3 bases from J, with 15 bases between. CDR3 size: 15 residues. Germline CDR1 reads WSHSY; CDR2 reads SAAADI. The CDR3 spells CASSEAFGMGYEQYF. CDR3 bases: TGCGCCAGCAGTGAAGCGTTTGGAATGGGCTACGAGCAGTACTTC.

The genes are TRBV5-5 and TRBJ2-2; 8 bases are shared with TRBD2. In germline, CDR1 is SGHKS, CDR2 YYEKEE (reference sequence). Germline trimming cut 7 bases from V and 2 bases from J; bases unmatched to any gene: 10. The CDR3 extends over 16 amino acids. The CDR3 DNA is TGTGCCAGCCGCCGACGTAGCGGGGTTAACACCGGGGAGCTGTTTTTT. Its translation: CASRRRSGVNTGELFF.

The chain couples TRBV5-6 to TRBJ2-2, with 11 nucleotides matching TRBD2. V shed 2 bases, J shed 9 bases, and the junction held 15 bases outside the gene matches. CDR3 length: 18 residues. Germline V lookup: CDR1 SGHDT, CDR2 YYEEEE. The CDR3 sequence is CASSFNTPGLADLWELFF. The DNA of the CDR3 is TGTGCCAGCAGCTTTAACACACCGGGACTAGCGGACCTCTGGGAGCTGTTTTTT. Complete variable domain (other parts from reference TRBV5-6 and TRBJ2-2): DAGVTQSPTHLIKTRGQQVTLRCSPKSGHDTVSWYQQALGQGPQFIFQYYEEEERQRGNFPDRFSGHQFPNYSSELNVNALLLGDSALYLCASSFNTPGLADLWELFFGEGSRLTVL.

This rearrangement joins TRBV5-3 to TRBJ1-2; 8 positions match TRBD1. TRBV5-3 is designated an ORF whose function remains uncertain. The CDR3 consists of 14 residues. The trim removed 5 bases at V and 4 bases at J, leaving 7 bases unmatched. CDR3 in amino acids: CARRPQGAGYGYTF. DNA of the CDR3: TGTGCCAGAAGACCCCAGGGGGCTGGCTATGGCTACACCTTC.

The chain uses TRBV28 and TRBJ2-7, with 9 bases matching TRBD1. V lost 5 bases and J lost 3; bases outside the gene matches: 5. The CDR3 covers 14 residues. Germline V CDR1 and CDR2: MDHEN, SYDVKM. The chain's CDR3 is CASSPSGQGYEQYF. The DNA of the CDR3 is TGTGCCAGCAGTCCATCGGGACAGGGCTACGAGCAGTACTTC.

Only one count was recorded for this clone. This sequence joins TRBV27 and TRBJ1-5; TRBD1 might be the D (5 bases). The ends were cut back, 3 bases at V and 0 bases at J, with 15 bases in the middle. From germline, CDR1 is MNHEY and CDR2 SMNVEV (reference sequence). The CDR3 runs 17 residues. This chain's CDR3 is CASSLGGGVRSNQPQHF. The CDR3 nucleotides are TGTGCCAGCAGTTTGGGTGGGGGGGTGCGTAGCAATCAGCCCCAGCATTTT.

This clone was detected only once. The V gene is TRBV27, the J gene TRBJ2-5; D not resolved. The germline CDR1 and CDR2 sequences are MNHEY and SMNVEV (reference sequence). CDR3 size: 13 residues. V lost 5 bases and J 2 bases, leaving 9 bases between the germline ends. The CDR3 nucleotides are TGTGCCAGCAGTCCCAGGCAGCAAGAGACCCAGTACTTC. Residues: CASSPRQQETQYF.

The chain has TRBV10-1 and TRBJ2-1; 8 bases are shared with TRBD2. Unmatched junction bases numbered 6, after V lost 9 bases and J lost 2 bases. Looked up from germline, CDR1 is WNHNN and CDR2 is SYGVQD (reference sequence). The CDR3 extends over 14 amino acids. DNA for the CDR3: TGCGCCAGGATGCAGACTAGCGCCTACAATGAGCAGTTCTTC. Translating gives CARMQTSAYNEQFF.

The V and J genes are TRBV5-1 and TRBJ2-5, with D unresolved. V was clipped by 1 base and J by 5 bases, with 9 bases between them. Per germline, CDR1 SGHRS and CDR2 YFSETQ. The CDR3 is 13 residues long. The CDR3 spells CASSLPNAETQYF. As DNA, the CDR3 is TGCGCCAGCAGCTTGCCCAACGCGGAGACCCAGTACTTC.

The chain couples TRBV6-5 to TRBJ2-7, with TRBD1 matching over 11 bases. With 6 bases clipped from V and 10 bases from J, the junction kept 8 bases outside the gene matches. Germline V CDR1 and CDR2: MNHEY, SVGAGI. The CDR3 length is 13 residues. CDR3 loop: CASSWDRGTDQYF. CDR3 bases: TGTGCCAGCAGCTGGGACAGGGGGACCGATCAGTACTTC.

V and J are TRBV7-9 and TRBJ2-5, with D unclear. Germline loops: CDR1 SEHNR, CDR2 FQNEAQ (reference sequence). The CDR3 has 12 amino acids. The V end was cut by 6 bases, the J end by 7 bases, with 12 bases between. The CDR3 DNA is TGTGCCAGCAGTTCGGGTCTTGGGACCCAGTACTTC. Translation gives CASSSGLGTQYF.

The V and J genes are TRBV5-4 and TRBJ2-5; D may be TRBD2 (6 bases). V dropped 4 bases and J dropped 2 bases, with 9 bases sitting between them. Looked up from germline, CDR1 is SGHNT and CDR2 is YYREEE (reference sequence). CDR3 length equals 13 residues. For the CDR3, the DNA is TGTGCCAGCAGCAGGGACTTGCAAGAGACCCAGTACTTC. This translates into CASSRDLQETQYF.

The table lists this clone with a count of one. This chain connects TRBV6-5 to TRBJ2-2; 10 nucleotides match TRBD2. In germline, CDR1 is MNHEY, CDR2 SVGAGI. V trimming: 7 bases; J trimming: 7 bases; junction bases outside the gene matches: 6. The CDR3 has 14 amino acids. The CDR3 DNA follows: TGTGCCAGCAATAGCGGGGGGTTTGGCGGGGAGCTGTTTTTT. It encodes CASNSGGFGGELFF.

This clone was counted only a few times. The chain links TRBV7-9 to TRBJ1-2; D is unresolved. The V and J ends lost 1 base and 11 bases respectively, with 11 bases between them. CDR1 and CDR2 (germline): SEHNR, FQNEAQ (reference sequence). The CDR3 is 12 amino acids. The CDR3 nucleotides read TGTGCCAGCAGCTTAGAGGCCGGAGAGTACACCTTC. It translates to CASSLEAGEYTF.

Details on this clone: An end of the junction does not agree with germline; a read error may underlie this. The J gene is TRBJ2-7, the V gene TRBV10-2, with 7 bases identical to TRBD2. The CDR3 sequence is 12 residues long. Germline values: CDR1 WSHSY, CDR2 SAAADI. For the CDR3, the DNA is TGCGCCGGCAGTCTAGCGGACTACGAGCAGTACTTC. Its protein is CAGSLADYEQYF.

The rearrangement joins TRBV5-1 to TRBJ2-3; 7 bases are a match to TRBD1. V trimming: 7 bases; J trimming: 6 bases; junction bases outside the gene matches: 20. Germline CDR1 SGHRS, CDR2 YFSETQ. This CDR3 region has 17 residues. As DNA, the CDR3 is TGCGCCAGCTCCCAAGACAGGACAGGCGGACACTCGGATACGCAGTATTTT. Its translation is CASSQDRTGGHSDTQYF. Filled out from reference TRBV5-1 and TRBJ2-3, the complete variable domain reads KAGVTQTPRYLIKTRGQQVTLSCSPISGHRSVSWYQQTPGQGLQFLFEYFSETQRNKGNFPGRFSGRQFSNSRSEMNVSTLELGDSALYLCASSQDRTGGHSDTQYFGPGTRLTVL.

The chain combines TRBV7-9 with TRBJ2-3; 13 nucleotides agree with TRBD2. Germline trimming cut 5 bases from V and 1 base from J; bases unmatched to any gene: 3. This CDR3 is 16 amino acids long. CDR1 SEHNR and CDR2 FQNEAQ come from the germline V gene (reference sequence). CDR3 in DNA: TGTGCCAGCAGCAGCGGACTAGCGGGAGGCACAGATACGCAGTATTTT. Amino acid sequence: CASSSGLAGGTDTQYF.

This chain uses TRBV30 with TRBJ1-1; 8 bases fit TRBD1. V shed 1 base, J shed 5 bases, and the junction held 9 bases outside the gene matches. The CDR3 runs 15 residues. Germline V gene lookup returns CDR1 GTSNPN and CDR2 SVGIG (reference sequence). CDR3: CAWSERTGHKTEAFF. CDR3 DNA sequence: TGTGCCTGGAGTGAGAGGACAGGGCATAAGACTGAAGCTTTCTTT.

This clone has a handful of counts. The chain recombines TRBV30 with TRBJ1-2, with TRBD1 as a possible D gene (5 bases). V lost 0 bases to trimming and J lost 5 bases, with 10 bases between them. This CDR3 spans 13 amino acids. Per germline, CDR1 GTSNPN and CDR2 SVGIG (reference sequence). The CDR3 spells CAWSVGGKYGYTF. As DNA, the CDR3 is TGTGCCTGGAGTGTGGGGGGGAAATATGGCTACACCTTC.

The V call is TRBV5-6, the J call TRBJ2-7; D possibly corresponds to TRBD2 (7 bases). The CDR3 runs to 14 residues. Germline V gene sequence: CDR1 SGHDT, CDR2 YYEEEE. Trimming shortened V by 2 bases and J by 5 bases, and 14 bases separated the two germline ends. CDR3 DNA sequence: TGTGCCAGCAGCTTTGGAGCGGGACAAGACGAGCAGTACTTC. It codes for CASSFGAGQDEQYF. The entire variable domain, with the rest obtained from reference TRBV5-6 and TRBJ2-7, is as follows: DAGVTQSPTHLIKTRGQQVTLRCSPKSGHDTVSWYQQALGQGPQFIFQYYEEEERQRGNFPDRFSGHQFPNYSSELNVNALLLGDSALYLCASSFGAGQDEQYFGPGTRLTVT.

The V and J genes are TRBV6-5 and TRBJ2-2; D uncertain. This CDR3 comprises 14 residues. The germline V and J ends were trimmed by 4 bases and 1 base, with 7 bases remaining between them. Per germline, CDR1 MNHEY and CDR2 SVGAGI. In nucleotides, the CDR3 is TGTGCCAGCAGTTTCTGGAGGAACACCGGGGAGCTGTTTTTT. Its translation: CASSFWRNTGELFF.

The chain carries TRBV4-3 and TRBJ2-1; D perhaps matches TRBD2 (7 bases). The CDR3 covers 15 residues. CDR1 is LGHNA and CDR2 is YSLEER in the germline V gene. The V and J ends lost 1 base and 7 bases respectively, with 14 bases between them. CDR3 protein: CASSQVEGGRNEQFF. CDR3 coding DNA: TGCGCCAGCAGCCAAGTTGAGGGGGGGAGGAATGAGCAGTTCTTC.

This clone was observed a handful of times. The chain has TRBV6-6 and TRBJ2-7; D is ambiguous. Looked up from germline, CDR1 is MNHNY and CDR2 is SVGAGI (reference sequence). The CDR3 spans 11 residues. The V gene lost 5 bases and the J gene lost 3 bases, with 5 bases spanning the gap. Here the CDR3 reads CASSPFYEQYF. The CDR3 nucleotides are TGTGCCAGCAGTCCGTTCTACGAGCAGTACTTC.

As concerns this clone: Other DNA sequences in this sample translate to the same CDR3. CDR3 in amino acids: CASSLGQSTDTQYF. CDR3 nucleotides: TGCGCCAGCAGCTTGGGACAGAGCACAGATACGCAGTATTTT. The chain couples TRBV5-1 to TRBJ2-3, with TRBD1 as a possible D gene (5 bases). CDR1 and CDR2 from the germline V gene are SGHRS and YFSETQ. Trimming shortened V by 0 bases and J by 0 bases, and 5 bases separated the two germline ends. The CDR3 contains 14 residues.

CDR3 nucleotides: TGCGCCAGCAGGGACAGGACTAGCGGGCGAGTCGATGAGCAGTTCTTC. Amino acid sequence: CASRDRTSGRVDEQFF. The chain has TRBV10-2 and TRBJ2-1, with 11 bases fitting TRBD2. Unmatched junction bases numbered 12, after V lost 6 bases and J lost 8 bases. There are 16 residues in the CDR3. Germline assignment: CDR1 WSHSY and CDR2 SAAADI.

The chain joins TRBV11-3 to TRBJ1-5, with a weak D call TRBD1 (5 bases). Germline CDR1 SGHNT, CDR2 YENEEA. The CDR3 consists of 14 residues. Trimming removed 3 bases at V and 9 bases at J, with 15 bases between. DNA of the CDR3: TGTGCCAGCAGCTTTCTGCCAGGGATTTGGCCCCAGCATTTT. Translation gives CASSFLPGIWPQHF. The complete variable domain, with remaining parts taken from reference TRBV11-3 and TRBJ1-5, reads EAGVVQSPRYKIIEKKQPVAFWCNPISGHNTLYWYLQNLGQGPELLIRYENEEAVDDSQLPKDRFSAERLKGVDSTLKIQPAELGDSAVYLCASSFLPGIWPQHFGDGTRLSIL.

J is TRBJ2-3 and V is TRBV2; 8 nucleotides align to TRBD2. The V gene's germline CDR1 is SNHLY and CDR2 FYNNEI. V trimming: 3 bases; J trimming: 3 bases; junction bases outside the gene matches: 8. The CDR3 is made up of 16 amino acids. CDR3 region: CASSEDAGGRTDTQYF. The CDR3 DNA is TGTGCCAGCAGTGAGGATGCGGGAGGAAGAACAGATACGCAGTATTTT.